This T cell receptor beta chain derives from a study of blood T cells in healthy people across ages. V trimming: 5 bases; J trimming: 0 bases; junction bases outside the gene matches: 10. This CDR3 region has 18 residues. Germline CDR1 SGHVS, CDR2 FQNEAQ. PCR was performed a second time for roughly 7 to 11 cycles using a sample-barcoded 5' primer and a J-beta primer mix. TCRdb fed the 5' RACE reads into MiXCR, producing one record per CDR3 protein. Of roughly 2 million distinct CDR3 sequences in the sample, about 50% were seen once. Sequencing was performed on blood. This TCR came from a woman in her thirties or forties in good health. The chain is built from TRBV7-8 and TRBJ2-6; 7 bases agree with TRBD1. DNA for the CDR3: TGTGCCAGCAGCCCTAGGACAGGTGATTACTCTGGGGCCAACGTCCTGACTTTC. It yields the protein CASSPRTGDYSGANVLTF.